This T cell receptor beta chain was identified during a study of OX40 agonist ivuxolimab in advanced cancers. Overall study: Ivuxolimab, which patients received intravenously every 2 weeks, was dosed at 0.01 to 10 mg/kg.

CDR1 is SEHNR and CDR2 is FQNEAQ in the germline V gene (reference sequence). Trimming at V came to 5 bases and at J to 0 bases, leaving 14 bases not matched to a gene. The CDR3 loop spans 19 amino acids. Clones were sequenced by immunoSEQ multiplex PCR, and TCRdb holds only the in-frame ones, with some missing. Of just under 65,000 clones listed, about four fifths are singletons. Study-wide findings and caveats: Average numbers of expanded clones were greater in CD8+ T cells than in CD4+. At 0.1 to 3.0 mg/kg, clonal expansion of CD4+ and CD8+ blood T cells had occurred by week 6. Partial responders receiving 0.1-3.0 mg/kg showed among the lowest clonal expansion.

With regard to this clone: Its antigen remains unidentified.

The sequencing here drew on CD4+ or CD8+ T cells sorted from blood, taken in a trial of the OX40 agonist ivuxolimab. This clonotype originated in an adult with an advanced solid tumor such as melanoma, head and neck, liver or kidney cancer. This chain links TRBV7-9 with TRBJ1-4; 8 bases line up with TRBD1. CDR3 nucleotides: TGTGCCAGCAGCCGAGGTTCAGGGGGCTTCGGGGCAACTAATGAAAAACTGTTTTTT. It specifies CASSRGSGGFGATNEKLFF.